The next 11 T cell receptor beta chains were all read from a single sample in a study of T cells in Graves' hyperthyroidism and ophthalmopathy. It was RNA transcripts that yielded the amplified TCR beta CDR3 regions. With the HTBI primer set, the TCR CDR3 went through a first round of RT-PCR. TCRdb reanalysed the multiplex PCR reads using MiXCR and keeps one entry per CDR3 protein. The data hold 500,000 to 650,000 distinct CDR3 sequences, with about 14% observed a single time. The sequenced sample was blood. These receptors originate from a woman aged 50 to 65 with Graves' ophthalmopathy.

This clonotype was counted ten times or more. J is TRBJ2-1 and V is TRBV18; no clear D gene. CDR3 length: 15 amino acids. Trimming took 2 bases from V and 2 from J, leaving 10 bases between them. The germline V gene has CDR1 KGHSH and CDR2 LQKENI. Here the CDR3 reads CASSPSGDTYNEQFF. CDR3 nucleotides: TGTGCCAGCTCACCATCAGGAGACACCTACAATGAGCAGTTCTTC.

V gene TRBV6-2 or TRBV6-3 combines with J gene TRBJ1-6; unclear D gene. V was pared by 6 bases and J by 9 bases, with 9 bases between. This CDR3 spans 12 amino acids. The germline CDR1 and CDR2 sequences are MNHEY and SVGEGT. The CDR3 here is CASRQWGSPLHF. CDR3 nucleotides: TGTGCCAGCAGACAGTGGGGTTCACCCCTCCACTTT.

This clonotype was counted many times. This chain uses TRBV6-5 with TRBJ1-2, with D unclear. Germline V gene sequence: CDR1 MNHEY, CDR2 SVGAGI. The CDR3 loop spans 17 amino acids. Trimming removed 0 bases at V and 0 bases at J, with 14 bases between. Here the CDR3 reads CASSYSTPDRSNYGYTF. The CDR3 DNA is TGTGCCAGCAGTTACTCCACACCGGACCGATCTAACTATGGCTACACCTTC.

This clonotype was counted a single time. This may be a read error, as it is one base from a much larger clone. This chain connects TRBV11-2 to TRBJ1-2; TRBD1 is a possible D gene (6 bases). The CDR3 is made up of 14 amino acids. Germline V gene sequence: CDR1 SGHAT, CDR2 FQNNGV. V was shortened by 3 bases and J by 8 bases, with 16 bases between the two germline ends. The CDR3 region has the DNA TGTGCCAGCAGCTTCCGTACAGGGATGGAGGGCTACACCTTC. Its protein product is CASSFRTGMEGYTF.

In this sample, this clonotype turned up a few times. The J gene is TRBJ2-7, the V gene TRBV14; 13 positions match TRBD2. Germline CDR1 is SGHDN and CDR2 is FVKESK. The length of the CDR3 is 16 residues. Trimming took 2 bases from V and 3 from J; bases not matched to a gene: 4. The CDR3 DNA reads TGTGCCAGCAGCCAACTAGGGACTAGCGGGAACTACGAGCAGTACTTC. Protein sequence: CASSQLGTSGNYEQYF.

This clonotype was recorded many times. This chain links TRBV20-1 with TRBJ1-5, with a tentative D call TRBD1 (6 bases). Trimming took off 6 bases at V and 0 bases at J, with 18 bases between the two ends. Germline V gene sequence: CDR1 DFQATT, CDR2 SNEGSKA (reference sequence). CDR3 length equals 16 residues. CDR3 in amino acids: CSAIRGAGDSNQPQHF. The CDR3 DNA sequence: TGCAGTGCCATCAGGGGCGCGGGGGATAGCAATCAGCCCCAGCATTTT.

This clonotype was counted many times. The rearrangement links TRBV2 to TRBJ2-3, with TRBD2 matching over 10 bases. The V and J ends lost 6 bases and 0 bases, in that order; junction bases with no gene match: 12. The CDR3 is 18 residues long. Looked up from germline, CDR1 is SNHLY and CDR2 is FYNNEI. CDR3 nucleotides: TGTGCCAGCAGGGCAGGGCTCGCGACTAGCGGGAGCACAGATACGCAGTATTTT. This gives the protein CASRAGLATSGSTDTQYF.

This clonotype was seen ten or more times. V gene TRBV2 combines with J gene TRBJ2-7; 9 bases map to TRBD1. The CDR3 is 16 residues long. CDR1 is SNHLY and CDR2 is FYNNEI in the germline V gene. V gave up 5 bases and J gave up 3 bases; unmatched junction bases: 11. The CDR3 reads CASSFQEGQGIYEQYF. The CDR3 DNA reads as TGTGCCAGCAGTTTCCAAGAGGGACAGGGTATCTACGAGCAGTACTTC.

This clonotype was counted many times. This chain links TRBV24-1 with TRBJ1-1; a possible D gene is TRBD1 (6 bases). The CDR3 is 14 amino acids. Deletions cut 3 bases from V and 5 bases from J, with 12 bases between. CDR1 and CDR2 (germline): KGHDR, SFDVKD. The CDR3 DNA is TGTGCCACCAGTGATCGCAGGGGATATACTGAAGCTTTCTTT. Residues: CATSDRRGYTEAFF.

This clonotype was recorded many times. The rearrangement joins TRBV7-9 to TRBJ2-2; the D is unclear. The germline gives CDR1 SEHNR, CDR2 FQNEAQ (reference sequence). V shed 5 bases and J shed 3 bases, with 4 bases lying between them. This CDR3 region has 12 residues. The chain's CDR3 is CASSQDTGELFF. Written as DNA, the CDR3 is TGTGCCAGCAGCCAAGACACCGGGGAGCTGTTTTTT.

This clonotype was found many times. The gene calls are TRBV7-8 and TRBJ2-5, with TRBD2 identical over 14 bases. Germline loops: CDR1 SGHVS, CDR2 FQNEAQ. The CDR3 is 16 amino acids. J gave up 7 bases and V 4 bases, and 8 bases lay outside the gene matches. This chain's CDR3 is CASSYPGTSGRMTQYF. In nucleotides, the CDR3 is TGTGCCAGCAGCTACCCCGGGACTAGCGGGAGAATGACCCAGTACTTC.